This section outlines one T cell receptor (beta chain) sequence together with its context. Only a few counts were recorded for this clone. The antigen it recognizes is unknown. The sample holds no much larger clone one base away, and base qualities are not on file. This sample is part of a study of beta chain features in type 1 diabetes listed by TCRdb under 2018. Background on the whole study: Mean age, gender distribution, total cell number and subset yield were not different between patients and healthy donors. A total of 100 million to 110 million sorted cells were examined across all samples, and a strong correlation was observed between cell number per subset and RNA yield. In the study, TCRB repertoires of sorted circulating CD4+ T cell subsets from recently diagnosed type 1 diabetes patients were compared with those of matched healthy donors. Whereas all 30 or so donors provided naive and central memory subsets, regulatory and stem cell-like memory subsets were isolated from just 8 patients and about 8 healthy donors.

From each donor, a single peripheral blood sample of 100 to 150 mL on average was drawn into heparinised tubes. Using a panel that included CD45RO, CCR7, CD25, CD127, CD95 and CD27, naive, central memory, regulatory and stem cell-like memory CD4+ T cells were sorted on a BD FACSAria II. A purity above 95% was achieved for all sorted populations. Right away, PBMCs were isolated by Lymphoprep density gradient centrifugation and were stained directly, with no culture step. Samples were stained and sorted in pairs, with one healthy donor and one patient per experiment, so that batch effects were minimized. All of the isolated RNA was reverse transcribed with the High Capacity cDNA Reverse Transcription Kit, so expressed TCRB transcripts were sequenced. Deep immunoSEQ sequencing was performed on naive, central memory and regulatory T cell samples, with an average of roughly 3.6 million total reads per sample. Sorted cells were lysed in RLT buffer and RNA was extracted with DNase-treated RNeasy Micro or Mini kits, depending on cell number. To prevent cross-contamination, each cell subset was processed individually, whereas patient and healthy donor samples were processed jointly. The immunoSEQ multiplex PCR was used to amplify TCRB sequences from cDNA, yielding 87-bp fragments that span the CDR3 region. Sequencing of the amplicons was done on the Illumina HiSeq platform. In the paper's pipeline: PCR bias was computationally corrected using synthetic template baselines, reads within Hamming distance 2 were collapsed, and singletons that could not be merged were discarded. Reads were aligned against IMGT so that V, D and J genes, CDR3 length and insertions or deletions at six rearrangement sites could be assigned. Within each subset, clonotype counts were normalized to sorted cell number, and only after that were true diversity and Gini coefficients computed with the tcR R package. The overlap coefficient, calculated on TCRB nucleotide sequences, was used to quantify repertoire sharing. TCRdb holds this immuneACCESS table with in-frame rearrangements only. Some clones are missing; in checked studies, unresolved V genes explain under half, and the rest has no known cause. That table is the source of V, J and clone size, and D and trimming were worked out from the DNA. This sample has about 150,000 clones in its table, and about 9.3% of those were observed once. Around 0.48% of the sample belongs to the ten largest clones.

Overall study results and their limits: Because cDNA was sequenced instead of genomic DNA, highly expressing activated cells could be over-represented, though the groups showed no difference in activation or CD3 levels. Patients with type 1 diabetes made fewer insertions and deleted more nucleotides at VDJ recombination sites, implying thymic rearrangement abnormalities. Naive, central memory and regulatory TCRB repertoires appeared to be more similar among patients than among healthy donors. Type 1 diabetes patients showed a moderate but significant shortening of TCRB CDR3 length in all four CD4+ subsets. PCR might favor shorter templates, but patient and control samples were amplified and corrected together, so any skew would affect both groups equally. HLA sub-analyses involved small numbers of individuals, so any influence of HLA type on TCRB rearrangement remained unresolved.

The TCR was taken from a man younger than 40 with type 1 diabetes. Material: central memory CD4+ T cells from blood.

The CDR3 region has the sequence CASSSGSETQYF. The DNA sequence follows: TGTGCCAGCAGCTCAGGAAGCGAGACCCAGTACTTC. The chain was built from TRBV6-6 and TRBJ2-5; the D gene is not confidently resolved. The CDR3 sequence holds 12 residues, the cysteine and phenylalanine included. Only the CDR3 region is kept as DNA, spanning 36 bases read in frame from base 1. Looking up the germline V gene (reference sequence) yields CDR1 MNHNY and CDR2 SVGAGI. A distance of 10 bases separates the germline ends of V and J, which lose 6 bases and 5 bases respectively.